The 26 T cell receptor beta chains reported below all come from one sample, sequenced in a study of shared T cell receptors in the human thymus (dated by TCRdb to 2020 to 2022). Libraries were prepared through the immunoSEQ multiplex PCR assay. Here the immuneACCESS table is served through TCRdb, limited to in-frame sequences with V and J called. Missing clones are a known gap in these copies; in checked studies unresolved V genes cover under half, and the rest lacks a known reason. The sample table lists just under 550,000 clones, about four fifths of them with a count of one. The ten biggest clones cover roughly 0.013% of the sample. The sample was also linked to a second study, of human thymus T cells.

Source material: thymocytes. The origin of the receptors is a boy in the first two years of life with a congenital heart defect. Donor details come from another sample of the same person, matched by shared clones.

The V gene is TRBV27, the J gene TRBJ2-7, with TRBD1 matching over 9 bases. The germline CDR1 and CDR2 sequences are MNHEY and SMNVEV (reference sequence). The CDR3 length is 15 residues. V shed 6 bases, J shed 5 bases, and the junction held 11 bases outside the gene matches. CDR3 region: CASSLWGQGLDEQYF. In DNA form, the CDR3 reads TGTGCCAGCAGCCTCTGGGGACAGGGTTTAGACGAGCAGTACTTC.

The CDR3, as DNA: TGCGCCAGCAGCCTCGAACCGGGGGATCGATACGGGGAGCTGTTTTTT. This encodes CASSLEPGDRYGELFF. This sequence joins TRBV4-3 and TRBJ2-2; tentatively, D is TRBD2 (6 bases). CDR3 length: 16 amino acids. In germline, CDR1 is LGHNA, CDR2 YSLEER. V gave up 4 bases and J gave up 7 bases, with 19 bases separating them.

The chain employs TRBV4-3 and TRBJ2-7, with TRBD1 as a possible D gene (5 bases). Germline CDR1 and CDR2: LGHNA and YSLEER. The CDR3 length is 14 residues. The ends were cut back, 5 bases at V and 6 bases at J, with 17 bases in the middle. DNA for the CDR3: TGCGCCAGCAGCACTTATGGGGTTGGGGCCGAGCAGTACTTC. Translation: CASSTYGVGAEQYF.

This chain connects TRBV10-3 to TRBJ2-7; 7 bases fit TRBD2. Germline values: CDR1 ENHRY, CDR2 SYGVKD. CDR3 length: 18 residues. The V and J ends lost 2 bases and 2 bases, in that order; junction bases with no gene match: 15. CDR3 sequence (DNA): TGTGCCATCAGTGAGACCCGGGACTATCTCCCCACCGCCTACGAGCAGTACTTC. The encoded protein is CAISETRDYLPTAYEQYF.

The chain couples TRBV4-1 to TRBJ2-1, with D perhaps matching TRBD2 (6 bases). Germline V CDR1 and CDR2: MGHRA, YSYEKL. The V end lost 1 base, the J end lost 6 bases, and 16 bases lay between the germline ends. CDR3 size: 16 residues. The chain's CDR3 is CASSQVRGARGNEQFF. DNA for the CDR3: TGCGCCAGCAGCCAAGTGCGAGGGGCGCGGGGCAATGAGCAGTTCTTC.

This clone was picked up a small number of times. The chain joins TRBV5-4 to TRBJ2-2; TRBD1 agrees at 9 bases. The V and J ends lost 3 bases and 2 bases, in that order; junction bases with no gene match: 8. Per germline, CDR1 SGHNT and CDR2 YYREEE (reference sequence). The CDR3 consists of 17 residues. The chain's CDR3 is CASSCSQGQGNTGELFF. CDR3 nucleotide sequence: TGTGCCAGCAGCTGCTCCCAGGGACAGGGTAACACCGGGGAGCTGTTTTTT.

This CDR3 reads CASSEAKPGGFTQHF. The CDR3 nucleotides read TGTGCCAGCAGTGAAGCGAAGCCGGGCGGGTTTACCCAGCATTTT. The chain couples TRBV6-1 to TRBJ1-5; D unclear. Per germline, CDR1 MNHNS and CDR2 SASEGT. The CDR3 consists of 15 residues. The V end was cut by 0 bases, the J end by 11 bases, with 17 bases between.

The V call is TRBV28, the J call TRBJ2-7; 10 bases align to TRBD1. The length of the CDR3 is 17 residues. J was trimmed by 1 base and V by 7 bases; bases with no gene match: 13. Germline CDR1 reads MDHEN; CDR2 reads SYDVKM. DNA of the CDR3: TGTGCCAGCACCCTCCGGGACAGGGGTTATTTGTCCTACGAGCAGTACTTC. Amino acid sequence: CASTLRDRGYLSYEQYF.

The chain recombines TRBV19 with TRBJ2-5; TRBD1 might be the D (7 bases). The J call is uncertain, as TRBJ2-7 better fits the DNA end. CDR3 size: 15 residues. In germline, CDR1 is LNHDA, CDR2 SQIVND (reference sequence). The CDR3 DNA is TGTGCCAGTAGCCTAGGGACAGCGGGCCACTACGAGCAGTACTTC. This sequence encodes CASSLGTAGHYEQYF.

J is TRBJ2-1 and V is TRBV7-2; a possible D gene is TRBD2 (6 bases). Trimming pared 5 bases from V and 10 bases from J, leaving 15 bases between. CDR3 length: 13 residues. In germline, CDR1 is SGHTA, CDR2 FQGNSA. The CDR3 is CASSRDWTGEQFF. CDR3 nucleotide sequence: TGTGCCAGCAGCCGGGACTGGACGGGGGAGCAGTTCTTC.

The chain joins TRBV18 to TRBJ2-6; D gene ambiguous. Germline V gives CDR1 KGHSH, CDR2 LQKENI. This CDR3 spans 15 amino acids. Trimming removed 6 bases at V and 0 bases at J, with 9 bases between. Written as DNA, the CDR3 is TGTGCCAGCTCCCCAGACACCTCTGGGGCCAACGTCCTGACTTTC. This encodes CASSPDTSGANVLTF.

In its sample, this clone was seen a few times. The rearrangement links TRBV6-6 to TRBJ1-3; D may be TRBD1 (5 bases). Germline V lookup: CDR1 MNHNY, CDR2 SVGAGI (reference sequence). This CDR3 has 11 amino acids. V was cut by 9 bases and J by 4 bases, with 7 bases left in between. CDR3 in DNA: TGTGCCAGTGGGGCCGGAAACACCATATATTTT. Protein: CASGAGNTIYF.

This clone was counted a few times. The gene calls are TRBV18 and TRBJ2-5; the match to TRBD2 covers 10 bases. CDR1 and CDR2 from the germline V gene are KGHSH and LQKENI. The CDR3 covers 15 residues. Losses at the gene ends were 3 bases for V and 1 base for J; bases not matched to a gene: 2. The CDR3 sequence is CASSPGLASQETQYF. The CDR3 coding sequence is TGTGCCAGCTCACCGGGACTAGCGAGCCAAGAGACCCAGTACTTC. Full variable domain (outside the CDR3, taken from reference TRBV18 and TRBJ2-5): NAGVMQNPRHLVRRRGQEARLRCSPMKGHSHVYWYRQLPEEGLKFMVYLQKENIIDESGMPKERFSAEFPKEGPSILRIQQVVRGDSAAYFCASSPGLASQETQYFGPGTRLLVL.

This chain joins TRBV27 and TRBJ1-1; the match to TRBD1 covers 8 bases. With V trimmed by 7 bases and J by 2 bases, 6 bases remained unmatched. Germline values: CDR1 MNHEY, CDR2 SMNVEV (reference sequence). This CDR3 spans 14 amino acids. The CDR3 region is CASTMTGDNTEAFF. In nucleotides, the CDR3 is TGTGCCAGCACCATGACAGGGGACAACACTGAAGCTTTCTTT.

The rearrangement joins TRBV9 to TRBJ2-7, with D uncertain. CDR1 is SGDLS and CDR2 is YYNGEE in the germline V gene. V was trimmed by 8 bases and J by 3 bases, leaving 21 bases between them. The CDR3 sequence is 15 residues long. The CDR3 nucleotides read TGTGCCAGTGATGGCCCCAGAGAGGTTGACTACGAGCAGTACTTC. It translates to CASDGPREVDYEQYF.

The rearrangement links TRBV4-1 to TRBJ2-6; D gene uncertain. Germline V gene data show CDR1 as MGHRA and CDR2 as YSYEKL. The CDR3 has 18 amino acids. V lost 2 bases and J lost 0, with 14 bases in between. The CDR3 reads CASSQLTPVGSGANVLTF. The DNA for the CDR3 is TGCGCCAGCAGCCAACTTACACCAGTTGGCTCTGGGGCCAACGTCCTGACTTTC.

This clone was counted only a few times. The chain couples TRBV19 to TRBJ1-4; possibly TRBD1 for D (6 bases). The germline V gene encodes CDR1 LNHDA and CDR2 SQIVND (reference sequence). The V gene lost 5 bases and the J gene lost 8 bases, with 12 bases spanning the gap. This CDR3 region has 13 residues. In DNA form, the CDR3 reads TGTGCCAGTAGTTCAGGGGAAGGGGAAAAACTGTTTTTT. Translation: CASSSGEGEKLFF.

Written as DNA, the CDR3 is TGTGCCAGCAGACCCGGACTAGCGGGAGCCCATGAGCAGTTCTTC. Translated, it gives CASRPGLAGAHEQFF. V is TRBV6-5 and J is TRBJ2-1, with 13 bases aligning to TRBD2. V trimming: 6 bases; J trimming: 8 bases; junction bases outside the gene matches: 7. Germline-derived CDR1 and CDR2 are MNHEY and SVGAGI. The CDR3 contains 15 residues.

This chain connects TRBV7-2 to TRBJ2-1; D gene uncertain. Trimming took off 5 bases at V and 0 bases at J, with 17 bases between the two ends. Germline CDR1 reads SGHTA; CDR2 reads FQGNSA. The CDR3 loop spans 17 amino acids. The DNA for the CDR3 is TGTGCCAGCAGCGCGCCGGCCAAGCGCCCCTCCTACAATGAGCAGTTCTTC. Protein product: CASSAPAKRPSYNEQFF.

This clone was observed a handful of times. The rearrangement joins TRBV25-1 to TRBJ2-7, with TRBD2 matching 8 bases. V trimming: 3 bases; J trimming: 9 bases; junction bases outside the gene matches: 10. The CDR3 has 14 amino acids. Germline V gene sequence: CDR1 MGHDK, CDR2 SYGVNS. CDR3 protein: CASSDVGLELGQYF. Here the CDR3 DNA reads TGTGCCAGCAGTGATGTGGGACTAGAATTGGGGCAGTACTTC.

V gene TRBV5-1 combines with J gene TRBJ2-5; TRBD2 aligns across 13 bases. The last part of the DNA fits TRBJ2-7 better; the J call may be wrong. This CDR3 contains 17 residues. CDR1 SGHRS and CDR2 YFSETQ come from the germline V gene. CDR3 sequence: CASSSDTSGRAVYEQYF. In DNA, the CDR3 is TGCGCCAGCAGCTCTGATACTAGCGGGAGGGCTGTATACGAGCAGTACTTC.

The chain couples TRBV28 to TRBJ2-1, with 8 bases matching TRBD2. CDR3 size: 15 residues. CDR1 and CDR2 from the germline V gene are MDHEN and SYDVKM. With V trimmed by 8 bases and J by 5 bases, 11 bases remained unmatched. CDR3 sequence reads: CASGPPGTRDNEQFF. CDR3 bases: TGTGCCAGCGGTCCTCCCGGGACTAGGGACAATGAGCAGTTCTTC. Full variable domain (rest looked up from reference TRBV28 and TRBJ2-1): DVKVTQSSRYLVKRTGEKVFLECVQDMDHENMFWYRQDPGLGLRLIYFSYDVKMKEKGDIPEGYSVSREKKERFSLILESASTNQTSMYLCASGPPGTRDNEQFFGPGTRLTVL.

This sequence joins TRBV29-1 and TRBJ2-7; 11 bases line up with TRBD2. CDR1 and CDR2 (germline): SQVTM, ANQGSEA. Trimming at V came to 1 base and at J to 2 bases, leaving 7 bases not matched to a gene. The CDR3 consists of 16 residues. This CDR3 reads CSVEVLTTSGTYEQYF. The CDR3 DNA follows: TGCAGCGTTGAAGTCCTTACGACTAGCGGGACCTACGAGCAGTACTTC.

The rearrangement uses TRBV10-2 and TRBJ2-5; 11 bases agree with TRBD1. CDR1 is WSHSY and CDR2 is SAAADI in the germline V gene. CDR3 size: 15 residues. V shed 6 bases and J 4 bases; nucleotides not matched to a gene: 7. The CDR3 nucleotides read TGCGCCAGCAGCTCGGACAGGGGGCGGGTAGAGACCCAGTACTTC. This translates into CASSSDRGRVETQYF.

The rearrangement links TRBV7-2 to TRBJ2-7; 7 nucleotides align to TRBD2. This CDR3 is 16 amino acids long. Germline assignment: CDR1 SGHTA and CDR2 FQGNSA. Trimming cost V 5 bases and J 2 bases; bases outside gene matches: 12. DNA for the CDR3: TGTGCCAGCAGCCACGGGGGAGGGGCCGACACCTACGAGCAGTACTTC. Translation gives CASSHGGGADTYEQYF. Full variable domain (remainder filled in from reference TRBV7-2 and TRBJ2-7): GAGVSQSPSNKVTEKGKDVELRCDPISGHTALYWYRQSLGQGLEFLIYFQGNSAPDKSGLPSDRFSAERTGGSVSTLTIQRTQQEDSAVYLCASSHGGGADTYEQYFGPGTRLTVT.

This clone was counted once. The rearrangement links TRBV5-1 to TRBJ2-3; 9 positions match TRBD1. Germline lookup yields CDR1 SGHRS and CDR2 YFSETQ. V gave up 4 bases and J gave up 3 bases; unmatched junction bases: 6. CDR3 size: 15 residues. This CDR3 is CASSLGQGGTDTQYF. Here the CDR3 DNA reads TGCGCCAGCAGCCTGGGACAGGGTGGGACAGATACGCAGTATTTT. Looking up the rest from reference TRBV5-1 and TRBJ2-3 gives the full variable domain: KAGVTQTPRYLIKTRGQQVTLSCSPISGHRSVSWYQQTPGQGLQFLFEYFSETQRNKGNFPGRFSGRQFSNSRSEMNVSTLELGDSALYLCASSLGQGGTDTQYFGPGTRLTVL.